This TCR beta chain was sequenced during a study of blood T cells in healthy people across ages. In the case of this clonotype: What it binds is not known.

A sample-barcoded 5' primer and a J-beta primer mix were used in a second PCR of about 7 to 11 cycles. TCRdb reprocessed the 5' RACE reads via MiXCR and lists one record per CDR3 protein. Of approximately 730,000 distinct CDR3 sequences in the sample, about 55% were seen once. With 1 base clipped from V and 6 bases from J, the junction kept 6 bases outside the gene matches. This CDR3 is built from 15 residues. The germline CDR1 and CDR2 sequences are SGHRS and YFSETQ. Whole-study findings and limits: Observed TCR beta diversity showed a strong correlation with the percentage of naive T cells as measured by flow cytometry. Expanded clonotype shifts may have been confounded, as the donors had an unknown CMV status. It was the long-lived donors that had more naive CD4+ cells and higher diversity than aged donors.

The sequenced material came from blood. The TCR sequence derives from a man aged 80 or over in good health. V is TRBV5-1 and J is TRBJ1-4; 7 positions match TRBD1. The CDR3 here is CASSLLGGDYEKLFF. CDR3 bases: TGCGCCAGCAGCTTGTTAGGGGGCGATTATGAAAAACTGTTTTTT.